This T cell receptor (beta chain) derives from a study of cytomegalovirus exposure and HLA in healthy donors. Study information: The approximately 120 validation repertoires were produced on the same platform as the 650 to 800 repertoires of the first cohort. This was reported in a later analysis. Study findings and constraints: It was reported that the classifier diagnosed cytomegalovirus status with high specificity and sensitivity in both the original and validation cohorts. Researchers counted around 170 TCR beta chains as cytomegalovirus-associated.

Per the germline V gene, CDR1 is LNHDA and CDR2 is SQIVND (reference sequence). The V end was cut by 6 bases, the J end by 2 bases, with 10 bases between. The CDR3 is 14 amino acids. The donors were part of the 120-subject validation cohort, which stood apart from the roughly 700-subject first cohort. Measured with immunoSEQ multiplex PCR; TCRdb has only the in-frame clones, and not every one. The sample records about 110,000 clones, approximately 90% being singletons. With respect to this clone: The target antigen is unknown.

What was sequenced was PBMCs. The chain couples TRBV19 to TRBJ2-2, with D possibly TRBD1 on 5 matching bases. The receptor was derived from a woman aged 25 to 39 in good health and CMV-seropositive. The CDR3 region has the DNA TGTGCCAGTAGATCCCAGGGAAACACCGGGGAGCTGTTTTTT. Encoded protein: CASRSQGNTGELFF.